These T cell receptor beta chains were read from a single sample in a study of cytomegalovirus exposure and HLA in healthy donors. Assay used: immunoSEQ multiplex PCR; TCRdb lists only in-frame clones, some missing. Found here are approximately 120,000 clones, 95% to 97% of them singletons; the top ten hold 1.5% to 2%. The specimen was PBMCs. All receptors derive from a man aged 18 to 29 in good health and CMV-seronegative. CDR3s include the opening cysteine and the closing phenylalanine or tryptophan. The D gene is left open where the match is weak. Clone size is not always given. Where it is, it says once, few, many or a class for expanded clones.

CDR3 length,V gene,clone size,J gene,D gene,CDR3 protein,CDR3 DNA
11,TRBV7-9,-,TRBJ1-1,-,CASSWGQPAFF,TGTGCCAGCAGCTGGGGACAACCGGCTTTCTTT
15,TRBV7-2,-,TRBJ2-1,TRBD2,CASSLDLAGGGEQFF,TGTGCCAGCAGCTTAGATTTAGCGGGAGGCGGTGAGCAGTTCTTC
13,TRBV4-3,-,TRBJ1-2,-,CASSQDPGYGYTF,TGCGCCAGCAGCCAAGATCCAGGGTACGGCTACACCTTC
17,TRBV4-1,-,TRBJ2-7,TRBD2,CASSQRDQLAGFYEQYF,TGCGCCAGCAGCCAAAGGGACCAATTAGCGGGCTTCTACGAGCAGTACTTC
13,TRBV6-1,-,TRBJ2-5,-,CAISGPRGETQYF,TGTGCGATCAGTGGACCCCGGGGAGAGACCCAGTACTTC
10,TRBV20-1,-,TRBJ1-4,-,CSALNEKLFF,TGCAGTGCCCTTAATGAAAAACTGTTTTTT
17,TRBV4-3,-,TRBJ2-7,TRBD2,CASSQDRWREKEYEQYF,TGCGCCAGCAGCCAAGATCGATGGCGGGAGAAAGAGTACGAGCAGTACTTC
16,TRBV18,-,TRBJ2-6,TRBD1,CASSPDRFSGANVLTF,TGTGCCAGCTCACCGGACAGGTTCTCAGGGGCCAACGTCCTGACTTTC
15,TRBV28,-,TRBJ1-4,-,CASGPGVVPQEKLFF,TGTGCCAGCGGTCCCGGGGTTGTTCCCCAGGAAAAACTGTTTTTT
17,TRBV30,-,TRBJ2-7,TRBD2,CAWLPSGTSGYYYEQYF,TGTGCCTGGTTACCTTCCGGGACTAGCGGGTATTACTACGAGCAGTACTTC
16,TRBV5-1,once,TRBJ1-1,-,CASSLVPQGGDTEAFF,TGCGCCAGCAGCTTGGTTCCCCAGGGCGGGGACACTGAAGCTTTCTTT
15,TRBV6-5,-,TRBJ2-1,-,CASRPRGTYYNEQFF,TGTGCCAGCAGACCGCGAGGCACCTACTACAATGAGCAGTTCTTC
16,TRBV18,-,TRBJ2-1,TRBD2,CASSPLTSGSGNEQFF,TGTGCCAGCTCACCCCTCACTAGCGGGAGTGGGAATGAGCAGTTCTTC
14,TRBV7-2,-,TRBJ1-1,-,CASSPVSQGTEAFF,TGTGCCAGCAGCCCCGTTTCTCAGGGCACTGAAGCTTTCTTT
15,TRBV6-1,-,TRBJ1-5,TRBD1,CASSRPGQGNQPQHF,TGTGCCAGCAGTCGACCGGGACAGGGCAATCAGCCCCAGCATTTT
13,TRBV30,-,TRBJ1-5,-,CAWSVEPNQPQHF,TGTGCCTGGAGTGTAGAGCCGAATCAGCCCCAGCATTTT
14,TRBV5-1,once,TRBJ2-2,-,CASTAGQDVGELFF,TGCGCCAGCACGGCGGGGCAAGACGTCGGGGAGCTGTTTTTT
13,TRBV12-5,-,TRBJ1-1,-,CASGFQGNTEAFF,TGTGCTAGTGGTTTCCAGGGTAACACTGAAGCTTTCTTT
14,TRBV30,once,TRBJ2-3,TRBD2,CACPQRESLDTQYF,TGTGCCTGTCCCCAGCGGGAGAGCCTGGATACGCAGTATTTT
14,TRBV7-3,-,TRBJ2-3,-,CASSSGQVTDTQYF,TGTGCCAGCAGCTCTGGACAAGTCACAGATACGCAGTATTTT
13,TRBV7-6,-,TRBJ2-3,-,CASSDTVTDTQYF,TGTGCCAGCAGCGACACTGTCACAGATACGCAGTATTTT
17,TRBV27,-,TRBJ1-1,-,CASTPLTGFGLNTEAFF,TGTGCCAGCACCCCTCTTACGGGGTTTGGGCTTAACACTGAAGCTTTCTTT
15,TRBV19,-,TRBJ1-4,-,CASSIWGDSGEKLFF,TGTGCCAGTAGTATATGGGGGGATTCAGGCGAAAAACTGTTTTTT
15,TRBV6-1,-,TRBJ1-2,-,CASSEPGGFLYGYTF,TGTGCCAGCAGTGAACCGGGGGGCTTCCTCTATGGCTACACCTTC
15,TRBV7-3,-,TRBJ2-5,-,CASSSQAGHTETQYF,TGTGCCAGCAGCTCCCAAGCGGGTCATACAGAGACCCAGTACTTC
16,TRBV5-5,-,TRBJ1-2,-,CASRLIGGAFSNGYTF,TGTGCCAGCAGGTTAATTGGGGGGGCGTTTAGTAACGGCTACACCTTC
15,TRBV2,-,TRBJ2-1,TRBD2,CASRATSGPNNEQFF,TGTGCCAGCAGAGCTACTAGCGGACCCAACAATGAGCAGTTCTTC
12,TRBV27,-,TRBJ2-7,TRBD1,CASRDRGYEQYF,TGTGCCAGCAGGGACAGGGGTTACGAGCAGTACTTC
14,TRBV12-5,-,TRBJ2-3,-,CASGLGLGGDTQYF,TGTGCTAGTGGTTTGGGACTGGGGGGAGATACGCAGTATTTT
16,TRBV27,-,TRBJ1-5,-,CASSFEFGVGNQPQHF,TGTGCCAGCAGTTTCGAGTTCGGGGTGGGCAATCAGCCCCAGCATTTT
16,TRBV28,-,TRBJ1-3,-,CASSPNSGGRGNTIYF,TGTGCCAGCAGTCCAAATAGCGGGGGGCGAGGAAACACCATATATTTT
14,TRBV5-1,-,TRBJ2-7,TRBD1,CASSLRTGADEQYF,TGCGCCAGCAGCCTCCGGACAGGGGCGGACGAGCAGTACTTC
16,TRBV30,-,TRBJ2-1,-,CAWNRQGRSSYNEQFF,TGTGCCTGGAATCGGCAGGGCAGGTCCTCCTACAATGAGCAGTTCTTC
14,TRBV7-2,-,TRBJ2-7,-,CASSLTRLEREQYF,TGTGCCAGCAGCTTAACCCGTCTTGAGAGGGAGCAGTACTTC
18,TRBV9,few,TRBJ2-2,TRBD2,CASSDGLAGGRDTGELFF,TGTGCCAGCAGCGACGGACTAGCGGGAGGTAGGGACACCGGGGAGCTGTTTTTT
14,TRBV5-1,-,TRBJ1-3,-,CASSFLVSGNTIYF,TGCGCCAGCAGCTTCTTAGTCTCTGGAAACACCATATATTTT
16,TRBV27,-,TRBJ1-1,TRBD1,CASSPRTGRGNTEAFF,TGTGCCAGCAGTCCCCGGACAGGTCGAGGGAACACTGAAGCTTTCTTT
16,TRBV28,-,TRBJ1-2,TRBD1,CASASLSGTGFYGYTF,TGTGCCAGCGCTTCACTCTCCGGGACAGGTTTCTATGGCTACACCTTC
15,TRBV27,-,TRBJ2-7,TRBD1,CASSSQTGPSYEQYF,TGTGCCAGCAGTTCACAGACAGGGCCCTCCTACGAGCAGTACTTC
17,TRBV5-4,-,TRBJ2-1,TRBD2,CASIQTSGRAGIDEQFF,TGTGCCAGCATCCAGACTAGCGGGAGGGCAGGGATCGATGAGCAGTTCTTC
16,TRBV15,-,TRBJ2-1,-,CATRPLGGGTYNEQFF,TGTGCCACCAGACCTCTTGGGGGAGGTACCTACAATGAGCAGTTCTTC